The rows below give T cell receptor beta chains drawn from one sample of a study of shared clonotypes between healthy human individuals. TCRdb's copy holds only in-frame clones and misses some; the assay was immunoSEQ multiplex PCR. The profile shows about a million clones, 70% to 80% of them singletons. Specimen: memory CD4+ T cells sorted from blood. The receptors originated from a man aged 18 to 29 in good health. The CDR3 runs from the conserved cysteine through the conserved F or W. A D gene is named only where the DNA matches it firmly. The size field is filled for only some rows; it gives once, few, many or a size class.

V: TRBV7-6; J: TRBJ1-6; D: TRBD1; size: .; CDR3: CASSLGQGHSPLHF; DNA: TGTGCCAGCAGCTTAGGACAGGGACATTCACCCCTCCACTTT
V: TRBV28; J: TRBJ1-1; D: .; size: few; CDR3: CASSLPTYTEAFF; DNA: TGTGCCAGCAGCCTTCCCACGTACACTGAAGCTTTCTTT
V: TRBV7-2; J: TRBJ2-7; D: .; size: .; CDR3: CATAKVDGPYEQYF; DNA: TGTGCCACCGCCAAGGTAGATGGTCCTTACGAGCAGTACTTC
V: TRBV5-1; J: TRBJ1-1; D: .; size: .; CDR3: CASRASLNTEAFF; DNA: TGCGCCAGCAGGGCTAGTTTGAACACTGAAGCTTTCTTT
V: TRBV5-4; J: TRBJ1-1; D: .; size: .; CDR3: CASSSGTPGLTEAFF; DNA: TGTGCCAGCAGCTCTGGGACTCCAGGGCTCACTGAAGCTTTCTTT
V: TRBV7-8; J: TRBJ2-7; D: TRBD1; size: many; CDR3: CASSLVSGDSNYEQYF; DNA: TGTGCCAGCAGCTTAGTATCCGGGGACAGCAACTACGAGCAGTACTTC
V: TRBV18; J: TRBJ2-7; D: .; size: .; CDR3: CASSPPDRREEQYF; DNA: TGTGCCAGCTCACCACCGGACCGCAGGGAGGAGCAGTACTTC
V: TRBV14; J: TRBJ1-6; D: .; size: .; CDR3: CASSQVQGLNSPLHF; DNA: TGTGCCAGCAGCCAAGTCCAGGGGCTAAATTCACCCCTCCACTTT
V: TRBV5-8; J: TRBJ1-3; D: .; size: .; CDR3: CASSLFRGAGNTIYF; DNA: TGTGCCAGCAGCTTGTTCCGGGGGGCTGGAAACACCATATATTTT
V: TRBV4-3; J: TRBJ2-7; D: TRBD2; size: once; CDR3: CASSQESSKVAGAYEQYF; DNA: TGCGCCAGCAGCCAAGAATCCTCAAAAGTAGCGGGCGCCTACGAGCAGTACTTC
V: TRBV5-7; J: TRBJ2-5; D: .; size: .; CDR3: CASSLVQEPGRGETQYF; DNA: TGTGCCAGCAGCTTGGTTCAGGAGCCTGGGAGGGGGGAGACCCAGTACTTC
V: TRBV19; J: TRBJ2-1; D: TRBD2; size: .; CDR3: CPRSTAGAQRNEQFF; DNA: TGTCCCAGATCTACAGCGGGGGCACAGCGGAATGAGCAGTTCTTC
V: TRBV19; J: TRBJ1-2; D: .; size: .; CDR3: CASSICYKMGYGYTF; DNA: TGTGCCAGTAGTATCTGCTATAAAATGGGGTATGGCTACACCTTC
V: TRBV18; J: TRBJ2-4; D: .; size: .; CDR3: CASSPGRTENIQYF; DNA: TGTGCCAGCTCACCCGGGAGAACGGAAAACATTCAGTACTTC
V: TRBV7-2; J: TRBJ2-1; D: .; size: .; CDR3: CASSQSPGLDEQFF; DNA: TGTGCCAGCAGCCAATCTCCCGGGCTCGATGAGCAGTTCTTC
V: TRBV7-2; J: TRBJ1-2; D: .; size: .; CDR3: CASSLVEGSGYTF; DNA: TGTGCCAGCAGCTTAGTAGAGGGTTCTGGCTACACCTTC
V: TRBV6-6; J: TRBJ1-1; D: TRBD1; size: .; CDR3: CASSSPQTGGNTEAFF; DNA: TGTGCCAGCAGTTCACCCCAGACAGGGGGCAACACTGAAGCTTTCTTT
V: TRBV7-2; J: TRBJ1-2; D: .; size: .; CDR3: CASSLGVGTDYGYTF; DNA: TGTGCCAGCAGCTTAGGAGTTGGCACCGACTATGGCTACACCTTC
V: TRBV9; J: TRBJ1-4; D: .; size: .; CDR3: CASSVEGGREKLFF; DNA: TGTGCCAGCAGCGTAGAAGGGGGGCGTGAAAAACTGTTTTTT
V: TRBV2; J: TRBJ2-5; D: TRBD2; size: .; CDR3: CASTRAGFQETQYF; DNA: TGTGCCAGCACCAGAGCGGGGTTTCAAGAGACCCAGTACTTC
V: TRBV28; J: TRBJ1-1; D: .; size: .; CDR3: CASSFPGLGGTEAFF; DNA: TGTGCCAGCAGTTTTCCGGGTCTCGGAGGCACTGAAGCTTTCTTT
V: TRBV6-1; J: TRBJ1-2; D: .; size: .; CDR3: CASSDPHRVGYGYTF; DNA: TGTGCCAGCAGTGATCCCCACAGGGTGGGCTATGGCTACACCTTC
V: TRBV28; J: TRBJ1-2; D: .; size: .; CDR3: CASSTGSGGYTF; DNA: TGTGCCAGCAGCACAGGGTCGGGTGGCTACACCTTC
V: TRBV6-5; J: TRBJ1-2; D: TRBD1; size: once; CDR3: CASSYNRDSSYGYTF; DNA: TGTGCCAGCAGTTACAACCGGGACAGCTCCTATGGCTACACCTTC
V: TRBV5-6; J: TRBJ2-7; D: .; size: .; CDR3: CASSTRASYEQYF; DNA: TGTGCCAGCAGCACCAGGGCCTCCTACGAGCAGTACTTC
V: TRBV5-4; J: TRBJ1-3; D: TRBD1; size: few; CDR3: CASSPGTDGNTIYF; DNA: TGTGCCAGCAGTCCGGGGACAGATGGAAACACCATATATTTT
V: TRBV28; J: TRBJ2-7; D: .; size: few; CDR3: CASSPSGQIYEQYF; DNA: TGTGCCAGCAGTCCATCAGGACAGATCTACGAGCAGTACTTC
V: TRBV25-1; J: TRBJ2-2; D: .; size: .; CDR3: CASGSKSYTGELFF; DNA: TGTGCCAGCGGTAGTAAGAGCTACACCGGGGAGCTGTTTTTT
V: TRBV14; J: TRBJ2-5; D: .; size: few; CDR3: CASSQVGETQYF; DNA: TGTGCCAGCAGCCAAGTCGGGGAGACCCAGTACTTC
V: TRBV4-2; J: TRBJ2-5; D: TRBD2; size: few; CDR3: CASSQDGSGGLETQYF; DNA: TGTGCCAGCAGCCAAGATGGAAGCGGGGGGCTTGAGACCCAGTACTTC
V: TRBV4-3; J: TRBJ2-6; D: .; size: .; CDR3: CASSPAKPSGANVLTF; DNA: TGCGCCAGCAGCCCCGCGAAGCCTTCTGGGGCCAACGTCCTGACTTTC
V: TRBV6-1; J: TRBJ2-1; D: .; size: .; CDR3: CASEPDRVGNEQFF; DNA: TGTGCCAGCGAACCCGACAGAGTGGGCAATGAGCAGTTCTTC
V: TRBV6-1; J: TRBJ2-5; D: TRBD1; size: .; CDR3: CASSLQGIQETQYF; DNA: TGTGCCAGCAGCCTACAGGGGATCCAAGAGACCCAGTACTTC
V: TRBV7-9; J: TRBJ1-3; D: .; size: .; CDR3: CASGGISGNTIYF; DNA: TGTGCCAGCGGAGGGATTAGTGGAAACACCATATATTTT
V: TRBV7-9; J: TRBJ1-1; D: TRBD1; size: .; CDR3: CASKMKLEDRGRGNTEAFF; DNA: TGTGCCAGCAAGATGAAGCTCGAGGACAGGGGGCGCGGGAACACTGAAGCTTTCTTT
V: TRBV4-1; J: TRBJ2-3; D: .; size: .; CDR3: CASSQDTLDTQYF; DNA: TGCGCCAGCAGCCAAGATACCCTAGATACGCAGTATTTT
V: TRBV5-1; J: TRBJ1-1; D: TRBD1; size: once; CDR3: CASSPGDSTEAFF; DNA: TGCGCCAGCAGCCCCGGGGACAGCACTGAAGCTTTCTTT
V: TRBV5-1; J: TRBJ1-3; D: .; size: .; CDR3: CASSLTGTGNTIYF; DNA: TGCGCCAGCAGCTTGACAGGGACTGGAAACACCATATATTTT
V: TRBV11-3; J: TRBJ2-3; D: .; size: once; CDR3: CASSLEGRAADTQYF; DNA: TGTGCCAGCAGCTTAGAGGGCAGGGCCGCAGATACGCAGTATTTT
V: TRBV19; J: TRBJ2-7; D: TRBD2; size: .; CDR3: CATQPGGGSYEQYF; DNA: TGTGCCACCCAACCGGGCGGGGGGTCCTACGAGCAGTACTTC
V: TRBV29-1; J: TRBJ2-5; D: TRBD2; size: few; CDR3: CSVDSSGIRETQYF; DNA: TGCAGCGTTGATTCTAGCGGGATACGCGAGACCCAGTACTTC
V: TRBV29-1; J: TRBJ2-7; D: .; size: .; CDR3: CSVEGLSYEQYF; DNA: TGCAGCGTTGAAGGTCTATCATACGAGCAGTACTTC
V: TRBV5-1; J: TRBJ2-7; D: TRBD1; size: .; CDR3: CASTVRGRPNEQYF; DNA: TGCGCCAGCACCGTCAGGGGGCGACCGAACGAGCAGTACTTC
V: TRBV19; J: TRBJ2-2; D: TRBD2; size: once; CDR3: CASSIGRREGLGTGELFF; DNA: TGTGCCAGTAGTATAGGAAGACGGGAGGGCCTCGGCACCGGGGAGCTGTTTTTT
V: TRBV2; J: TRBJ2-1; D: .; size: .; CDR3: CASKSPNEQFF; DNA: TGTGCCAGCAAAAGCCCCAATGAGCAGTTCTTC
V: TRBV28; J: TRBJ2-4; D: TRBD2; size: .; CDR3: CASSLQSSGATKNIQYF; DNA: TGTGCCAGCAGCCTCCAGTCTAGCGGAGCCACCAAAAACATTCAGTACTTC
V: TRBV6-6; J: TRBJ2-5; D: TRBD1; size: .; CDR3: CASSNRDRGQSETQYF; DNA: TGTGCCAGCAGTAACCGGGACAGGGGGCAGAGCGAGACCCAGTACTTC
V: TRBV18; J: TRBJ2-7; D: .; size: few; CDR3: CASSSGAPYEQYF; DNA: TGTGCCAGCTCATCGGGGGCTCCCTACGAGCAGTACTTC
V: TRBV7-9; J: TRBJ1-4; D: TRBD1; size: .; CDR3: CASSEPPRQGFEKLFF; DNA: TGTGCCAGCAGCGAACCTCCGAGACAGGGGTTTGAAAAACTGTTTTTT
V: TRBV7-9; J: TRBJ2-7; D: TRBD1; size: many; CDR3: CASSPDRVNYEQYF; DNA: TGTGCCAGCAGCCCTGACAGGGTCAACTACGAGCAGTACTTC
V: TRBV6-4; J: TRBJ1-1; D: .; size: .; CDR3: CASSDEAFF; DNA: TGTGCCAGCAGTGACGAAGCTTTCTTT
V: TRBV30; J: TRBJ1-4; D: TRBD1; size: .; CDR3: CAWSHLQGHNEKLFF; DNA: TGTGCCTGGAGCCATCTACAGGGGCATAATGAAAAACTGTTTTTT
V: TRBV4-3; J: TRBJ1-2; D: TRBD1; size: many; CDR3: CASSQGGTAIYNYGYTF; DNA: TGCGCCAGCAGCCAAGGCGGGACAGCAATATATAACTATGGCTACACCTTC